This T cell receptor (beta chain) emerged from a study of cytomegalovirus exposure and HLA in healthy donors. Overall study results and limits: An ancestry cluster, one associated with Asian ancestry, reportedly showed fewer N-insertions than the roughly 670-donor mean in a later analysis. It was assumed in the presence/absence analyses that sequencing depth was roughly uniform across donors.

The PCR used 60 Vbeta and 13 Jbeta primers. Produced via immunoSEQ multiplex PCR; TCRdb's table is partial and in-frame only. This table holds around 170,000 clones, approximately 84% found once. A remark on this clone: Antigen: not known.

Germline CDR1 and CDR2: SGHKS and YYEKEE (reference sequence). The CDR3 runs 17 residues. The ends lost 3 bases at V and 5 bases at J; junction bases unmatched: 14. The J gene is TRBJ1-5, the V gene TRBV5-5, with 7 positions matching TRBD1. The sequence derives from a woman in her forties or fifties in good health and CMV-seropositive. Sequenced material: PBMCs. This CDR3 reads CASSYDEPQGDYQPQHF. The CDR3, as DNA: TGTGCCAGCAGCTACGATGAACCGCAGGGGGACTATCAGCCCCAGCATTTT.